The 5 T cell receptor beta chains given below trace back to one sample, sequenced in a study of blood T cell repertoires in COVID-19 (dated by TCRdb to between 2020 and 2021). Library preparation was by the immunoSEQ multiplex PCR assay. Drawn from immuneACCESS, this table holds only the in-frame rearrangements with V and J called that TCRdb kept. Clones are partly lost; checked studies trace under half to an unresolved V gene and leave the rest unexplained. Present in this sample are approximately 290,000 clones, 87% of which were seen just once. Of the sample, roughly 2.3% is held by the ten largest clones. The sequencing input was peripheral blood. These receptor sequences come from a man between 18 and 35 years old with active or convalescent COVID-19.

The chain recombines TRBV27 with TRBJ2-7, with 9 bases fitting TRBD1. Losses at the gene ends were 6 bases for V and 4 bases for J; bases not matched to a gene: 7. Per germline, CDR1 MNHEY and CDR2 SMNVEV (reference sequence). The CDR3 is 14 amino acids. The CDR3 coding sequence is TGTGCCAGCAGCATTACAGGGGGCCTTTACGAGCAGTACTTC. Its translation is CASSITGGLYEQYF.

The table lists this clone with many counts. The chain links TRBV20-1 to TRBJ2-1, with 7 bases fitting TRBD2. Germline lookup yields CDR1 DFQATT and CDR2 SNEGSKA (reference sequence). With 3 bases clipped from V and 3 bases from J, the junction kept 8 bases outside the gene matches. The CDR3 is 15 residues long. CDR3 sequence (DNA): TGCAGTGCTAGTTTAAGCGGGACCGACTACAATGAGCAGTTCTTC. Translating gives CSASLSGTDYNEQFF.

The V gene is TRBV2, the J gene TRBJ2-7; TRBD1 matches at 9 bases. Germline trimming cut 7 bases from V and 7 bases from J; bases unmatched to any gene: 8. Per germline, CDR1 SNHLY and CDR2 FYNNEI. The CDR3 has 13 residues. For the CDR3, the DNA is TGTGCCAGCATTAGGGACAGGGCCCAAGAGCAGTACTTC. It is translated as CASIRDRAQEQYF.

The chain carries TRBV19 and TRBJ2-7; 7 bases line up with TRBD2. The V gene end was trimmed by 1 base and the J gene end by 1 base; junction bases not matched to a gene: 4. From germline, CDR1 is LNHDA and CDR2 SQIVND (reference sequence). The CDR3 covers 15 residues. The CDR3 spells CASSIGLADSYEQYF. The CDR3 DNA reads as TGTGCCAGTAGTATAGGGCTAGCGGATTCCTACGAGCAGTACTTC. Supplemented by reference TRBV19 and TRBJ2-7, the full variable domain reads DGGITQSPKYLFRKEGQNVTLSCEQNLNHDAMYWYRQDPGQGLRLIYYSQIVNDFQKGDIAEGYSVSREKKESFPLTVTSAQKNPTAFYLCASSIGLADSYEQYFGPGTRLTVT.

CDR3 sequence (DNA): TGCGCCAGCAGCTTGGGGGACAGGCCTGCGGCAATGAACACTGAAGCTTTCTTT. Its translation: CASSLGDRPAAMNTEAFF. This chain connects TRBV5-1 to TRBJ1-1; 8 bases align to TRBD1. The germline V gene encodes CDR1 SGHRS and CDR2 YFSETQ. The CDR3 runs 18 residues. J lost 0 bases, V lost 0 bases, and 10 bases had no gene match.